This is a list of T cell receptor beta chains from one sample in a study of cytomegalovirus exposure and HLA in healthy donors. Clones were sequenced by immunoSEQ multiplex PCR, and TCRdb holds only the in-frame ones, with some missing. The table includes some 180,000 clones, 85% detected once. The sequenced sample consisted of PBMCs. Every receptor here comes from a woman aged 45 to 65 in good health and CMV-seronegative. The CDR3 runs from the conserved cysteine through the conserved F or W. The order of the fields is D gene, clone size, J gene, V gene, CDR3 protein, CDR3 DNA. The D gene is left open where the match is weak. The size field is filled for only some rows; it gives once, few, many or a size class.

D gene: TRBD2; clone size: once; J gene: TRBJ2-1; V gene: TRBV6-4; CDR3 protein: CASSNEASGTYNEQFF; CDR3 DNA: TGTGCCAGCAGTAATGAGGCTAGCGGCACCTACAATGAGCAGTTCTTC
D gene: TRBD2; clone size: NA; J gene: TRBJ2-7; V gene: TRBV9; CDR3 protein: CASSVAPASGKSYEQYF; CDR3 DNA: TGTGCCAGCAGCGTAGCCCCCGCTAGCGGGAAATCCTACGAGCAGTACTTC
D gene: NA; clone size: NA; J gene: TRBJ2-7; V gene: TRBV27; CDR3 protein: CASSWTRGNYEQYF; CDR3 DNA: TGTGCCAGCAGCTGGACTAGGGGGAACTACGAGCAGTACTTC
D gene: TRBD1; clone size: NA; J gene: TRBJ1-5; V gene: TRBV30; CDR3 protein: CAWSLQGGQPQHF; CDR3 DNA: TGTGCCTGGAGCCTACAGGGGGGTCAGCCCCAGCATTTT
D gene: NA; clone size: NA; J gene: TRBJ2-5; V gene: TRBV2; CDR3 protein: CASSERRAGLAETQYF; CDR3 DNA: TGTGCCAGCAGTGAAAGGAGGGCCGGGCTTGCAGAGACCCAGTACTTC
D gene: TRBD2; clone size: once; J gene: TRBJ2-7; V gene: TRBV29-1; CDR3 protein: CSVPGLAGPSSYEQYF; CDR3 DNA: TGCAGCGTCCCGGGACTAGCGGGACCAAGCTCCTACGAGCAGTACTTC
D gene: TRBD2; clone size: once; J gene: TRBJ2-3; V gene: TRBV18; CDR3 protein: CASSPLSGGTADTQYF; CDR3 DNA: TGTGCCAGCTCACCACTCAGCGGGGGGACGGCAGATACGCAGTATTTT
D gene: TRBD1; clone size: NA; J gene: TRBJ1-6; V gene: TRBV6-5; CDR3 protein: CASSLQGVGSPLHF; CDR3 DNA: TGTGCCAGCAGTTTACAGGGGGTTGGGTCACCCCTCCACTTT
D gene: TRBD1; clone size: NA; J gene: TRBJ2-5; V gene: TRBV7-9; CDR3 protein: CASSPRDRGQETQYF; CDR3 DNA: TGTGCCAGCAGCCCCCGGGACAGGGGACAAGAGACCCAGTACTTC
D gene: NA; clone size: once; J gene: TRBJ1-4; V gene: TRBV4-3; CDR3 protein: CASSQLQATNEKLFF; CDR3 DNA: TGCGCCAGCAGCCAATTACAGGCGACTAATGAAAAACTGTTTTTT
D gene: NA; clone size: few; J gene: TRBJ2-7; V gene: TRBV27; CDR3 protein: CASSLRGTWAGFLEQYF; CDR3 DNA: TGTGCCAGCAGTTTAAGGGGTACTTGGGCAGGGTTTCTCGAGCAGTACTTC
D gene: TRBD1; clone size: NA; J gene: TRBJ2-7; V gene: TRBV4-2; CDR3 protein: CASSQPGQGARQYEQYF; CDR3 DNA: TGTGCCAGCAGCCAACCGGGACAGGGGGCCCGTCAGTACGAGCAGTACTTC
D gene: TRBD1; clone size: NA; J gene: TRBJ1-2; V gene: TRBV19; CDR3 protein: CASSIGQGAGYGYTF; CDR3 DNA: TGTGCCAGTAGCATCGGACAGGGGGCCGGTTATGGCTACACCTTC
D gene: NA; clone size: NA; J gene: TRBJ2-7; V gene: TRBV2; CDR3 protein: CASSERLLYEQYF; CDR3 DNA: TGTGCCAGCAGTGAAAGACTTCTCTACGAGCAGTACTTC
D gene: NA; clone size: NA; J gene: TRBJ2-3; V gene: TRBV30; CDR3 protein: CAWNYRGTDTQYF; CDR3 DNA: TGTGCCTGGAATTACCGGGGCACAGATACGCAGTATTTT
D gene: NA; clone size: NA; J gene: TRBJ2-5; V gene: TRBV9; CDR3 protein: CASSVGRGGSATQYF; CDR3 DNA: TGTGCCAGCAGCGTAGGCAGGGGTGGGAGCGCGACCCAGTACTTC
D gene: TRBD2; clone size: NA; J gene: TRBJ2-1; V gene: TRBV7-2; CDR3 protein: CASSMRLAGSYNEQFF; CDR3 DNA: TGTGCCAGCAGCATGAGACTAGCGGGGAGCTACAATGAGCAGTTCTTC
D gene: TRBD1; clone size: NA; J gene: TRBJ1-5; V gene: TRBV6-1; CDR3 protein: CASSAPRGPTGVFDQPQHF; CDR3 DNA: TGTGCCAGCAGTGCCCCCCGGGGCCCGACAGGGGTATTTGATCAGCCCCAGCATTTT
D gene: TRBD1; clone size: NA; J gene: TRBJ1-5; V gene: TRBV19; CDR3 protein: CASSIEDRGSNQPQHF; CDR3 DNA: TGTGCCAGTAGTATAGAGGACAGGGGTAGCAATCAGCCCCAGCATTTT
D gene: NA; clone size: NA; J gene: TRBJ1-2; V gene: TRBV9; CDR3 protein: CASSLGGALTNYGYTF; CDR3 DNA: TGTGCCAGCAGCCTTGGTGGGGCTCTGACTAACTATGGCTACACCTTC
D gene: NA; clone size: NA; J gene: TRBJ1-4; V gene: TRBV5-6; CDR3 protein: CASSLAGGELFF; CDR3 DNA: TGTGCCAGCAGCTTGGCGGGGGGCGAACTGTTTTTT
D gene: TRBD1; clone size: once; J gene: TRBJ2-2; V gene: TRBV19; CDR3 protein: CASSPQGGMNTGELFF; CDR3 DNA: TGTGCCAGTAGTCCTCAAGGGGGCATGAACACCGGGGAGCTGTTTTTT
D gene: NA; clone size: NA; J gene: TRBJ2-2; V gene: TRBV15; CDR3 protein: CATSREGGRGTGELFF; CDR3 DNA: TGTGCCACCAGCAGAGAGGGGGGACGGGGGACCGGGGAGCTGTTTTTT
D gene: NA; clone size: NA; J gene: TRBJ2-3; V gene: TRBV11-3; CDR3 protein: CASSLGSARGTDTQYF; CDR3 DNA: TGTGCCAGCAGCTTAGGGTCCGCCAGGGGCACAGATACGCAGTATTTT
D gene: TRBD2; clone size: NA; J gene: TRBJ2-7; V gene: TRBV27; CDR3 protein: CASSVRGGSSYEQYF; CDR3 DNA: TGTGCCAGCAGCGTACGGGGGGGGAGCTCCTACGAGCAGTACTTC
D gene: TRBD1; clone size: NA; J gene: TRBJ2-7; V gene: TRBV2; CDR3 protein: CASSGRAGGSYEQYF; CDR3 DNA: TGTGCCAGCAGTGGTCGCGCAGGGGGATCTTACGAGCAGTACTTC
D gene: TRBD2; clone size: NA; J gene: TRBJ2-4; V gene: TRBV5-6; CDR3 protein: CASTKREGGFTKNIQYF; CDR3 DNA: TGTGCCAGCACCAAGCGGGAGGGGGGTTTTACCAAAAACATTCAGTACTTC
D gene: NA; clone size: NA; J gene: TRBJ2-7; V gene: TRBV5-1; CDR3 protein: CDSRAAYEQYF; CDR3 DNA: TGCGACAGCAGAGCCGCCTACGAGCAGTACTTC
D gene: NA; clone size: NA; J gene: TRBJ1-4; V gene: TRBV6-5; CDR3 protein: CASSYSGNRNEKLFF; CDR3 DNA: TGTGCCAGCAGTTACTCCGGGAATAGGAATGAAAAACTGTTTTTT
D gene: NA; clone size: NA; J gene: TRBJ1-2; V gene: TRBV2; CDR3 protein: CASSDGPPAGYGYTF; CDR3 DNA: TGTGCCAGCAGTGACGGTCCACCGGCGGGCTATGGCTACACCTTC